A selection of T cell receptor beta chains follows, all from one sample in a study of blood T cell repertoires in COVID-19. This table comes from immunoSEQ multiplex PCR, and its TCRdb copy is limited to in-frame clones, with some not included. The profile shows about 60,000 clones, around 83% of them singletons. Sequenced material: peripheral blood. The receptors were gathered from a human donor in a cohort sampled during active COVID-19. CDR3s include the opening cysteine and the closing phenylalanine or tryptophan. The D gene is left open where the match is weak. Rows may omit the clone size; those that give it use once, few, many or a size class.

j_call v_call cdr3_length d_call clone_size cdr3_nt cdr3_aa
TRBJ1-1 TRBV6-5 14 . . TGTGCCAGCAGTTTCGACGGCGCAGGGGCTGAAGCTTTCTTT CASSFDGAGAEAFF
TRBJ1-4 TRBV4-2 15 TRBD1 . TGTGCCAGCAGCCAGAGGGACGGACAGGGTGAAAAACTGTTTTTT CASSQRDGQGEKLFF
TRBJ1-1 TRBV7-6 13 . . TGTGCCAGCAGCCCCTTGGGGGGGGGTGAAGCTTTCTTT CASSPLGGGEAFF
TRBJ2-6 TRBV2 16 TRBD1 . TGTGCCAGCAATCCCAGGGGGCCGGATGGGGCCAACGTCCTGACTTTC CASNPRGPDGANVLTF
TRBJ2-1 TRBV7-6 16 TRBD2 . TGTGCCAGCAGCTTACTAGCGGGAGTTAATCGGAATGAGCAGTTCTTC CASSLLAGVNRNEQFF
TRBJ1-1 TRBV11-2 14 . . TGTGCCAGCAGCTTGACCGAGGGGAACACTGAAGCTTTCTTT CASSLTEGNTEAFF
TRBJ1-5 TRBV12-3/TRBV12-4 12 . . TGTGCCAGCAGCGGAAGGGGGAAGCCCCAGCATTTT CASSGRGKPQHF
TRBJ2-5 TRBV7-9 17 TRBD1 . TGTGCCAGCAGCTTAGGGTCGGGACAGGGGTCGGCAGAGACCCAGTACTTC CASSLGSGQGSAETQYF
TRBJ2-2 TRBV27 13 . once TGTGCCAGCAGGGACTATAACACCGGGGAGCTGTTTTTT CASRDYNTGELFF
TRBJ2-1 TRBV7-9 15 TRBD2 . TGTGCCAGCAGCTTAAGGCTAGCGGTGGGGGGTGAGCAGTTCTTC CASSLRLAVGGEQFF
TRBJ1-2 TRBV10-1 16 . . TGCGCCAGCAGTGAGTCCGGTACAGCCACCTCTTCCCGCTACACCTTC CASSESGTATSSRYTF
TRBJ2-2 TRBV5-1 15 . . TGCGCCAGCAGCTTGACAGGGGGAGGGACCGGGGAGCTGTTTTTT CASSLTGGGTGELFF
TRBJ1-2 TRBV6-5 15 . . TGTGCCAGCAGTTACGACAGGCCCCGGGACTATGGCTACACCTTC CASSYDRPRDYGYTF
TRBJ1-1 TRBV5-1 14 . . TGCGCCAGCAGCTTAAGGGGACAGAACACTGAAGCTTTCTTT CASSLRGQNTEAFF
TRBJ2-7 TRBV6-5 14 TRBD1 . TGTGCCAGCAGTTACAAGGACAGGGTCTACGAGCAGTACTTC CASSYKDRVYEQYF
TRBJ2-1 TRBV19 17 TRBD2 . TGTGCCACCCGACTAGCGGGAGACCGGGGGGGTTACAATGAGCAGTTCTTC CATRLAGDRGGYNEQFF
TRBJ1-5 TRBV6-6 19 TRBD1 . TGTGCCAGCAGTCGCGGGGACAGGGGGGGTACGCGGAGCAATCAGCCCCAGCATTTT CASSRGDRGGTRSNQPQHF
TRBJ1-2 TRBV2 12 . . TGTGCCAGCAGGGGAGGAGGGCTCGGCTACACCTTC CASRGGGLGYTF
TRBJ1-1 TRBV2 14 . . TGTGCCAGCAGTGAAACGACAGTGAACACTGAAGCTTTCTTT CASSETTVNTEAFF
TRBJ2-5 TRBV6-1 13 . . TGTGCCAGCAGTTATTTCGCCAGGGAGACCCAGTACTTC CASSYFARETQYF
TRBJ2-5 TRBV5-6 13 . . TGTGCCAGCAGCCTGGACAGCGGAGAGACCCAGTACTTC CASSLDSGETQYF
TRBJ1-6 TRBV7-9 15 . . TGTGCCAGCAGCTTATATGACAGTTTTAATTCACCCCTCCACTTT CASSLYDSFNSPLHF
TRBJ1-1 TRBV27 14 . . TGTGCCAGCAGTTATGGACAGAAGAACACTGAAGCTTTCTTT CASSYGQKNTEAFF
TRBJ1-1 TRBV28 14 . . TGTGCCAGCAGGATCACAGGTGGGAACACTGAAGCTTTCTTT CASRITGGNTEAFF
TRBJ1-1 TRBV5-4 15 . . TGTGCCAGCAGCTTGGGGCGGGGTAAGGACACTGAAGCTTTCTTT CASSLGRGKDTEAFF
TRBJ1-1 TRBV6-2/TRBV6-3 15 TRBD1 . TGTGCCAGCAGTTCACAGGGGAGGCAAAACACTGAAGCTTTCTTT CASSSQGRQNTEAFF
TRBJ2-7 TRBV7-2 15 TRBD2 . TGTGCCAGCAGCTTAGAGCGGGGGAGCTCCTACGAGCAGTACTTC CASSLERGSSYEQYF
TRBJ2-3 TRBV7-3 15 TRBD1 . TGTGCCAGCAGCCCCGGGACAGGGGTTTCAGATACGCAGTATTTT CASSPGTGVSDTQYF
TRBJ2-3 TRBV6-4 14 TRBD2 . TGTGCCAGCAGTGGAGCGGGAGGGCCAGATACGCAGTATTTT CASSGAGGPDTQYF
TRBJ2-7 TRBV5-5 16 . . TGTGCCAGCAGCTTAAAGGGTGGGGGGACGGACTACGAGCAGTACTTC CASSLKGGGTDYEQYF
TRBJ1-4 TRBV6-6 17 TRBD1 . TGTGCCAGCAGTCCCCGAGGGAGGACAGGGGGTGAAGAAAAACTGTTTTTT CASSPRGRTGGEEKLFF
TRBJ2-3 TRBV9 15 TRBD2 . TGTGCCTCGTCCCCCGTTAGCGGGAGGACTGATACGCAGTATTTT CASSPVSGRTDTQYF
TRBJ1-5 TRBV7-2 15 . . TGTGCCAGCAGCCCGCAGGGGTGGCAGGGTCAGCCCCAGCATTTT CASSPQGWQGQPQHF
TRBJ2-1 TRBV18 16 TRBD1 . TGTGCCAGCTCCCCGTCGAGGGGGCCTTCAACCAATGAGCAGTTCTTC CASSPSRGPSTNEQFF
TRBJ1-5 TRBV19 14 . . TGTGCCAGTAGTATCGGAGGGTGGGATCAGCCCCAGCATTTT CASSIGGWDQPQHF
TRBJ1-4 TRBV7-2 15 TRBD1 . TGTGCCAGCAGCTCCACCGACAGGGGCCCCGAAAAACTGTTTTTT CASSSTDRGPEKLFF
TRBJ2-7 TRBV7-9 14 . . TGTGCCAGCCAATCAACCCGCGGGGTCGAAGAGCAGTACTTC CASQSTRGVEEQYF
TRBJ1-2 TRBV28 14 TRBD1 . TGTGCCAGCCTTCCGGGACAGGCTAACTATGGCTACACCTTC CASLPGQANYGYTF
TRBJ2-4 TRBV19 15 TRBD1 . TGTGCCAGTCAGGCGGGGGACAGGGATATAACCATTCAGTACTTC CASQAGDRDITIQYF
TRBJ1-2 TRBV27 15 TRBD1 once TGTGCCAGCAGCGCCCCCGGGACAGGGAAGTGGGGCTACACCTTC CASSAPGTGKWGYTF
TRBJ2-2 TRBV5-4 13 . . TGTGCCAGCAGCCTTATTGCGGCCGGGGAGCTGTTTTTT CASSLIAAGELFF
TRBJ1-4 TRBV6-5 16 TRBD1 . TGTGCCAGCAGTTACTCACACACAGGGGGCCGCGAAAAACTGTTTTTT CASSYSHTGGREKLFF
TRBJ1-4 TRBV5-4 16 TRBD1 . TGTGCCAGCAGCCAGGGGTCCGGGACAGGACGTGAAAAACTGTTTTTT CASSQGSGTGREKLFF
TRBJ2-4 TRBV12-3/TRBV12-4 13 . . TGTGCCAGCAGTCCCCGGGACTTAAACATTCAGTACTTC CASSPRDLNIQYF
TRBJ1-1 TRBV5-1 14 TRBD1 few TGCGCCAGCAGCGACCCAGGGGGGAACACTGAAGCTTTCTTT CASSDPGGNTEAFF
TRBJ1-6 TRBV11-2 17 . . TGTGCCAGCAGCTCCCCACAGGGTAGCTCCTATAATTCACCCCTCCACTTT CASSSPQGSSYNSPLHF
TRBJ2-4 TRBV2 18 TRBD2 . TGTGCCAGCAGTGATATCCTAGCGGGGGGCCTAGCCAAAAACATTCAGTACTTC CASSDILAGGLAKNIQYF
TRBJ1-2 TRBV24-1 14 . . TGTGCCACCAGTCCCCCAGACACTAACTATGGCTACACCTTC CATSPPDTNYGYTF
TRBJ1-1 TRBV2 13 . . TGTGCCAGGGGAGGAGGGGAGGATACTGAAGCTTTCTTT CARGGGEDTEAFF
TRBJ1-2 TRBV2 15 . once TGTGCCAGCAGACCACAGGGTCGGAGCGACTATGGCTACACCTTC CASRPQGRSDYGYTF
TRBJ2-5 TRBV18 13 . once TGTGCCAGCTCCTCAGGACTCCAAGAGACCCAGTACTTC CASSSGLQETQYF
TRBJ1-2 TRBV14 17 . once TGTGCCAGCAGCCAAGTCTTAAGGACAGATAATAACTATGGCTACACCTTC CASSQVLRTDNNYGYTF
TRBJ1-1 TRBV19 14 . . TGTGCCAGTAGTATAAAGGGGGGGACCACTGAAGCTTTCTTT CASSIKGGTTEAFF
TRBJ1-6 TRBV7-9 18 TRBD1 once TGTGCCAGCAGCTTGCCGGTAGGGACAGGAATATCGAATTCACCCCTCCACTTT CASSLPVGTGISNSPLHF
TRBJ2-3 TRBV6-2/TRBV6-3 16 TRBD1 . TGTGCCAGCAGCCTCGGGGACAGCCCTTTGGGAGATACGCAGTATTTT CASSLGDSPLGDTQYF
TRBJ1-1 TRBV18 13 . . TGTGCCAGCTCACCTCGCAGGAACACTGAAGCTTTCTTT CASSPRRNTEAFF
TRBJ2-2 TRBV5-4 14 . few TGTGCCAGCAGCCTATACAGGAACACCGGGGAGCTGTTTTTT CASSLYRNTGELFF